The 26 T cell receptor beta chains given below trace back to one sample, sequenced in a study of technical replicates of blood from a handful of donors. Measured with immunoSEQ multiplex PCR; TCRdb has only the in-frame clones, and not every one. The sample contains some 69,000 clones, roughly 88% of which appear only once. The sequenced sample consisted of PBMCs. These TCRs come from a human donor in good health. Some clones in this sample may be carry-over from other donors' samples.

This chain connects TRBV4-1 to TRBJ2-7; 7 bases map to TRBD1. V lost 3 bases to trimming and J lost 2 bases; unmatched junction nucleotides: 4. CDR3 length: 14 amino acids. Per the germline V gene, CDR1 is MGHRA and CDR2 is YSYEKL. CDR3 residues: CASSHPGQPYEQYF. CDR3 in DNA: TGCGCCAGCAGCCACCCGGGACAGCCCTACGAGCAGTACTTC.

This rearrangement joins TRBV28 to TRBJ2-5; 15 bases match TRBD2. The CDR3 runs 16 residues. V dropped 3 bases and J dropped 4; count of bases not matched to a gene: 3. The V gene's germline CDR1 is MDHEN and CDR2 SYDVKM. For the CDR3, the DNA is TGTGCCAGCAGTTTCTCGGGACTAGCGGGGGGAGAGACCCAGTACTTC. Translation: CASSFSGLAGGETQYF.

This clone has just one count. The V call is TRBV30, the J call TRBJ2-7; 8 bases align to TRBD2. The CDR3 covers 16 residues. Trimming took 2 bases from V and 4 from J; bases not matched to a gene: 13. The germline gives CDR1 GTSNPN, CDR2 SVGIG (reference sequence). CDR3: CAWSLGSGTRGYEQYF. In DNA, the CDR3 is TGTGCCTGGAGTCTCGGATCCGGGACTAGGGGATACGAGCAGTACTTC.

The rearrangement links TRBV15 to TRBJ2-2, with a tentative D call TRBD1 (6 bases). CDR1 is LNHNV and CDR2 is YYDKDF in the germline V gene (reference sequence). The CDR3 covers 15 residues. Trimming pared 5 bases from V and 5 bases from J, leaving 15 bases between. CDR3 region: CATSSQTGFTGELFF. The CDR3 DNA reads TGTGCCACCAGCTCGCAAACAGGGTTTACCGGGGAGCTGTTTTTT.

This chain links TRBV7-3 with TRBJ2-7; the D is unclear. The CDR3 is made up of 16 amino acids. Trimming removed 2 bases at V and 5 bases at J, with 19 bases between. Per the germline V gene, CDR1 is SGHTA and CDR2 is FQGTGA. The CDR3 nucleotides read TGTGCCAGCAGCTTATCCCCCCGCTACCGAACCAACGAGCAGTACTTC. Its protein product is CASSLSPRYRTNEQYF.

A few counts support this clone. The genes are TRBV7-3 and TRBJ2-1; 8 nucleotides match TRBD2. The CDR3 loop spans 14 amino acids. V lost 5 bases, J lost 3 bases, and 3 bases stayed unmatched. The V gene's germline CDR1 is SGHTA and CDR2 FQGTGA. The CDR3 coding sequence is TGTGCCAGCAGCACCGGGGGGGGCTACAATGAGCAGTTCTTC. This encodes CASSTGGGYNEQFF.

J is TRBJ2-2 and V is TRBV2, with a weak D call TRBD2 (5 bases). Trimming left V 6 bases short and J 2 bases short, with 13 bases between. CDR3 length equals 15 residues. In germline, CDR1 is SNHLY, CDR2 FYNNEI. CDR3 in DNA: TGTGCCAGCAGCGGGAAAGGGAGTAACACCGGGGAGCTGTTTTTT. Its translation: CASSGKGSNTGELFF.

The chain carries TRBV9 and TRBJ2-1; 10 bases align to TRBD2. The CDR3 has 16 residues. Germline V gene lookup returns CDR1 SGDLS and CDR2 YYNGEE. J gave up 8 bases and V 0 bases, and 8 bases lay outside the gene matches. The chain's CDR3 is CASSVAAGGPSDEQFF. Written as DNA, the CDR3 is TGTGCCAGCAGCGTAGCAGCGGGAGGGCCCTCCGATGAGCAGTTCTTC. The variable domain in full, with the rest retrieved from reference TRBV9 and TRBJ2-1, is DSGVTQTPKHLITATGQRVTLRCSPRSGDLSVYWYQQSLDQGLQFLIQYYNGEERAKGNILERFSAQQFPDLHSELNLSSLELGDSALYFCASSVAAGGPSDEQFFGPGTRLTVL.

The chain couples TRBV7-9 to TRBJ1-4; TRBD1 aligns across 9 bases. CDR1 is SEHNR and CDR2 is FQNEAQ in the germline V gene (reference sequence). The trim removed 5 bases at V and 4 bases at J, leaving 5 bases unmatched. This CDR3 has 15 residues. The CDR3 nucleotides read TGTGCCAGCAGCCCGACGACAGGGGGTAATGAAAAACTGTTTTTT. Translation: CASSPTTGGNEKLFF.

This clone was detected once. This sequence joins TRBV19 and TRBJ1-1, with TRBD1 matching over 9 bases. The germline V gene has CDR1 LNHDA and CDR2 SQIVND (reference sequence). The length of the CDR3 is 12 residues. The J segment lost 11 bases and the V segment lost 7 bases, leaving 8 bases of the junction unmatched. CDR3 nucleotide sequence: TGTGCCAGTACTACAGGGGGCTACGAGGCTTTCTTT. Translation gives CASTTGGYEAFF.

This rearrangement joins TRBV1 to TRBJ2-1; the table gives TRBD2 as D, unverified against the DNA. TRBV1 is a pseudogene segment. This CDR3 spans 17 amino acids. The chain's CDR3 is CTSSRLGTSGRTHEQFF. The CDR3 region has the DNA TGCACCAGCAGCCGACTCGGGACTAGCGGGAGGACCCATGAGCAGTTCTTC.

This clone was seen just once. The CDR3 region has the DNA TGTGCCAGCAGCTTAGCACCGGGGACAGGACGAGAGACCCAGTACTTC. The encoded protein is CASSLAPGTGRETQYF. This chain links TRBV11-2 with TRBJ2-5; TRBD1 aligns across 8 bases. Trimming cost V 1 base and J 4 bases; bases outside gene matches: 8. There are 16 residues in the CDR3. Germline assignment: CDR1 SGHAT and CDR2 FQNNGV.

This clone was recorded only once. The rearrangement uses TRBV7-8 and TRBJ1-3; 11 nucleotides match TRBD1. The V gene's germline CDR1 is SGHVS and CDR2 FQNEAQ. After removal of 5 bases from V and 3 bases from J, the junction contained 9 bases not matched to a gene. The CDR3 has 17 amino acids. This chain's CDR3 is CASSIGQGAYIGNTIYF. The CDR3 DNA follows: TGTGCCAGCAGCATCGGACAGGGGGCATATATTGGAAACACCATATATTTT.

On this clone itself: The identical CDR3 is also encoded by other nucleotide sequences in the sample. The chain recombines TRBV15 with TRBJ1-5; possibly TRBD1 for D (5 bases). CDR3 length: 15 residues. Germline assignment: CDR1 LNHNV and CDR2 YYDKDF (reference sequence). With 3 bases removed from V and 6 bases from J, the gap between germline ends came to 15 bases. The CDR3 DNA follows: TGTGCCACCAGCAGCAGGGAAGCCGCCAGTCAGCCCCAGCATTTT. This gives the protein CATSSREAASQPQHF.

The chain joins TRBV9 to TRBJ2-1, with D possibly being TRBD2 (5 bases). V was pared by 4 bases and J by 0 bases, with 14 bases between. The CDR3 length is 16 residues. CDR1 and CDR2 from the germline V gene are SGDLS and YYNGEE. Here the CDR3 reads CASSPQAESSYNEQFF. The DNA for the CDR3 is TGTGCCAGCAGCCCCCAAGCGGAAAGCTCCTACAATGAGCAGTTCTTC.

The gene calls are TRBV25-1 and TRBJ2-5; 8 bases agree with TRBD1. The DNA matches TRBJ2-7 better at its end, which makes the J call doubtful. The germline gives CDR1 MGHDK, CDR2 SYGVNS. This CDR3 has 14 amino acids. CDR3 loop: CASSDWDRPYEQYF. The CDR3 DNA follows: TGTGCCAGCAGTGACTGGGACAGGCCCTACGAGCAGTACTTC.

The chain has TRBV13 and TRBJ2-7; D may be TRBD1 (5 bases). This CDR3 comprises 16 residues. Per germline, CDR1 PRHDT and CDR2 FYEKMQ (reference sequence). Between the trimmed V and J ends, which lost 4 bases and 1 base, there was a span of 17 bases. For the CDR3, the DNA is TGTGCCAGCAGCTCACCTATTGGGGCCCGGTCCTACGAGCAGTACTTC. Amino acids: CASSSPIGARSYEQYF.

The genes are TRBV4-2 and TRBJ1-1; no clear D. Germline CDR1 and CDR2: LGHNA and YNFKEQ. Trimming took off 2 bases at V and 6 bases at J, with 16 bases between the two ends. This CDR3 has 15 amino acids. CDR3 DNA: TGTGCCAGCAGCCAACCCGCATACTCAAAGTCTGAAGCTTTCTTT. As protein: CASSQPAYSKSEAFF.

The chain combines TRBV14 with TRBJ2-3; D is possibly TRBD2 (6 bases). Trimming took off 1 base at V and 4 bases at J, with 18 bases between the two ends. This CDR3 region has 17 residues. Germline-derived CDR1 and CDR2 are SGHDN and FVKESK. The CDR3 DNA reads as TGTGCCAGCAGCCAAGTTACGCGGGACGACCGTCCAGATACGCAGTATTTT. Amino acids: CASSQVTRDDRPDTQYF.

This clone has only a few counts. CDR3 sequence reads: CASTAGREGGETQYF. CDR3 in DNA: TGTGCCAGCACCGCAGGGCGGGAGGGGGGGGAGACCCAGTACTTC. The rearrangement links TRBV28 to TRBJ2-5; TRBD2 matches 9 bases. The germline V gene has CDR1 MDHEN and CDR2 SYDVKM. This CDR3 region has 15 residues. With 7 bases clipped from V and 5 bases from J, the junction kept 11 bases outside the gene matches.

This clone was recorded once. The CDR3: CASSGDGTAAYEQYF. The CDR3, as DNA: TGTGCCAGCTCAGGGGATGGGACAGCAGCCTACGAGCAGTACTTC. The J gene is TRBJ2-7, the V gene TRBV18; 7 nucleotides line up with TRBD1. The CDR3 has 15 amino acids. The germline V gene has CDR1 KGHSH and CDR2 LQKENI. V trimming: 5 bases; J trimming: 2 bases; junction bases outside the gene matches: 9.

This clone was detected once. V gene TRBV7-9 combines with J gene TRBJ2-4, with 13 bases that match TRBD2. The CDR3 runs 19 residues. Germline V gene data show CDR1 as SEHNR and CDR2 as FQNEAQ (reference sequence). V gave up 5 bases and J gave up 0 bases; unmatched junction bases: 10. The CDR3 sequence: CASSPRLAGGRVAKNIQYF. CDR3 bases: TGTGCCAGCAGCCCAAGACTAGCGGGAGGCCGTGTAGCCAAAAACATTCAGTACTTC.

The CDR3 DNA reads as TGTGCCAGCAGCTTAGGCAGGGTAGGGGAGCAGTACTTC. Its protein product is CASSLGRVGEQYF. The genes are TRBV7-2 and TRBJ2-7; TRBD1 might be the D (5 bases). Germline V gene sequence: CDR1 SGHTA, CDR2 FQGNSA. The CDR3 runs 13 residues. V lost 1 base and J lost 7, with 11 bases in between.

This chain uses TRBV7-3 with TRBJ2-2; no reliable D call. Germline loops: CDR1 SGHTA, CDR2 FQGTGA. The CDR3 extends over 14 amino acids. Trimming left V 5 bases short and J 1 base short, with 8 bases between. The CDR3 protein is CASSASVNTGELFF. CDR3 coding DNA: TGTGCCAGCAGCGCTTCAGTGAACACCGGGGAGCTGTTTTTT.

Only one count was recorded for this clone. V and J are TRBV9 and TRBJ2-7, with 11 bases matching TRBD2. The CDR3 contains 14 residues. Germline V gives CDR1 SGDLS, CDR2 YYNGEE. The J segment lost 7 bases and the V segment lost 3 bases, leaving 6 bases of the junction unmatched. CDR3 region: CASSDTSGSGEQYF. CDR3 DNA: TGTGCCAGCAGCGACACTAGCGGGAGCGGGGAGCAGTACTTC.

A few counts support this clone. The CDR3 DNA follows: TGCGCCAGCAGCCAAGATGCAGGGAATAATGAAAAACTGTTTTTT. Amino acid sequence: CASSQDAGNNEKLFF. The chain links TRBV4-3 to TRBJ1-4; TRBD1 might be the D (5 bases). This CDR3 region has 15 residues. Germline CDR1 reads LGHNA; CDR2 reads YSLEER. V lost 0 bases and J 4 bases, leaving 9 bases between the germline ends.